This T cell receptor beta chain was sequenced in a study of response to subunit inactivated influenza vaccine (dated by TCRdb to 2016 to 2019). Broadly, across the study: Deep quantitative profiling of the T cell receptor repertoire was used in the study to follow responses to a trivalent subunit inactivated influenza vaccine.

The protocol used for the library was RT-PCR. The instrument given in TCRdb is Illumina HiSeq 2500. TCRdb reprocessed the public reads (quality trimming at Q25 with fastp, clone calling with MiXCR) and kept in-frame beta chains. Rows with a matching CDR3 protein are joined into one entry that keeps the most common DNA and genes. The sample table holds about 540,000 distinct CDR3 sequences, of which approximately 20% were seen once. The ten largest clones add up to 2.5% to 3.5% of the sample. The study at large found these results: The authors proposed that each seasonal influenza vaccination may bring in only a limited number of new T cells.

The germline ends are 12 bases apart after V is trimmed by 5 bases and J by 2 bases. Inclusive of the bounding cysteine and phenylalanine, the CDR3 is 14 residues long. Only the CDR3 DNA stays, 42 bases, in frame from base 1. From a lookup of the germline V gene, CDR1 and CDR2 are MNHNS and SASEGT. Turning to this clonotype: Its cognate antigen has yet to be identified. No much larger clone exists at a distance of one base, and base qualities are not known.

Another study also made use of these data, one on T cells expressing NK-cell markers. The second paper states: TCR beta cDNA libraries were prepared using 5'RACE template switching, which introduced a universal primer site and unique molecular identifiers. TCR beta-chain repertoires were profiled in sorted CD3+CD56+NKG2C+, CD3+CD56+NKG2C- and CD3+CD56-NKG2C+ T-cell subsets from roughly eight donors. Among the eight sequenced donors, seven were HCMV-seropositive and one was HCMV-seronegative. In several experiments an anti-gammadeltaTCR antibody was added to restrict sorting to alphabetaTCR-expressing T cells. In several donors, the dominant CD3+CD56+NKG2C+ clonotypes were among the top 10 CD8+ clonotypes and accounted for about 1.0-7.5% of CD8+ T cells. Those dominant clonotypes were again the most abundant among CD3+CD56-NKG2C+ cells in a handful of donors, at about 28.3-65%. It remained unclear whether the expanded NKG2C-expressing T cell clones were specific for HCMV antigens. The eight sequenced donors were randomly selected healthy volunteers, three men and five women. A commercial ELISA kit detecting HCMV-specific IgG in serum was used to determine HCMV serostatus. Peripheral blood mononuclear cells were isolated from blood by Ficoll density gradient centrifugation. Using Miltenyi isolation kits, CD4+ and CD8+ T cells were isolated from PBMC through magnetic immunoseparation. cDNA synthesis was primed from the TCR beta constant segment, followed by two successive PCR amplification steps. Sequencing of the libraries produced 2 x 150 bp reads on Illumina HiSeq 2000/2500, MiSeq or NextSeq. MIGEC was used to demultiplex reads and group reads by UMI, and MiTCR was used to assemble and quantify clonotypes. To remove erroneous sequences, TCR cDNA sequences were retained only when supported by two or more reads. The tcR package was used for downstream repertoire analysis, and clonotypes were matched between fractions using CDR3 nucleotide sequence together with V segment. VDJmatch was used to annotate antigen specificity against VDJdb, with one amino acid substitution in CDR3 allowed.

This material consisted of CD4+ T cells sorted from PBMCs, taken approximately 13 days after vaccination. The V and J genes are TRBV6-1 and TRBJ1-1; the D gene cannot be named for sure. The TCR originated in a man aged 45-65 years who received an inactivated influenza vaccine. Donor details come from another sample of the same person, matched by shared clones. The encoded CDR3 is CASSRILFNTEAFF. The nucleotides are TGTGCCAGCAGTCGGATTTTATTTAACACTGAAGCTTTCTTT.